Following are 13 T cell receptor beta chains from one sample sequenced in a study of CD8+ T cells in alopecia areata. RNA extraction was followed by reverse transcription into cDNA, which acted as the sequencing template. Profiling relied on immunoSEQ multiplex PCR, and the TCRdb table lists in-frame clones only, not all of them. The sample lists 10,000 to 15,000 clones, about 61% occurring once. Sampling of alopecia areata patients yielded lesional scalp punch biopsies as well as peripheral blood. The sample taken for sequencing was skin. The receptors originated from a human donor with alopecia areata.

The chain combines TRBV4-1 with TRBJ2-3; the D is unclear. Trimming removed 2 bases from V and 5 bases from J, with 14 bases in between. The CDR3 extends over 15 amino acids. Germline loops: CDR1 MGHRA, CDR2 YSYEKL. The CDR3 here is CASSQPSPGGDTQYF. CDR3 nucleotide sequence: TGCGCCAGCAGCCAACCGTCACCGGGCGGAGATACGCAGTATTTT.

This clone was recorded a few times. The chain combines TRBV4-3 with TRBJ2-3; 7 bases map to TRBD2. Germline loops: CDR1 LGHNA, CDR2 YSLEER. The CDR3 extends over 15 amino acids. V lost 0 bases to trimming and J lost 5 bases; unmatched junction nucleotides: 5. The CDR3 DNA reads TGCGCCAGCAGCCAAGAACGGGCTAGCGGAGATACGCAGTATTTT. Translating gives CASSQERASGDTQYF.

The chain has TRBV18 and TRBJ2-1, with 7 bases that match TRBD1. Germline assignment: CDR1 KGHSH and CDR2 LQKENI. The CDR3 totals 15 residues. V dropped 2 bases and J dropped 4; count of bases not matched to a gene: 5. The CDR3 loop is CASSPARDRYNEQFF. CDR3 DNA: TGTGCCAGCTCACCAGCACGGGACAGATACAATGAGCAGTTCTTC.

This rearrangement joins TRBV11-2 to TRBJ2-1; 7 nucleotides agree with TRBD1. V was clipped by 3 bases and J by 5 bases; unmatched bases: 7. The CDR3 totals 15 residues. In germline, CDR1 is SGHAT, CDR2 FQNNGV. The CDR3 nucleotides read TGTGCCAGCAGCTTTTCACGACAGGGAAACAATGAGCAGTTCTTC. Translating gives CASSFSRQGNNEQFF.

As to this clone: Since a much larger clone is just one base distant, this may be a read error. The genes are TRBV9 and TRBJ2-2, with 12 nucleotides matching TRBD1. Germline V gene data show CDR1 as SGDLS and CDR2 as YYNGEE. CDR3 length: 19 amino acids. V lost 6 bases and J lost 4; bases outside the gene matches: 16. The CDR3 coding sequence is TGTGCCAGCAATCCGGGACAGGGGGCTGTTGGCGGGGGCACCGGGGAGCTGTTTTTT. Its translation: CASNPGQGAVGGGTGELFF.

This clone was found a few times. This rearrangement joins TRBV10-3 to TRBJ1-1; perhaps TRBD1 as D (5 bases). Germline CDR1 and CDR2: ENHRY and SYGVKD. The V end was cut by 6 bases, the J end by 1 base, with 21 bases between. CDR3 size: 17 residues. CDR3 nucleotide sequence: TGTGCCATCAGGCGAGGGACGCAAGGGCCGACGAACACTGAAGCTTTCTTT. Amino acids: CAIRRGTQGPTNTEAFF.

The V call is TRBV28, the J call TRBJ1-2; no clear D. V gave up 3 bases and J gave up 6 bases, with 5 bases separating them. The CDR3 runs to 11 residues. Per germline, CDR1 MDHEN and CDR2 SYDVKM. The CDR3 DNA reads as TGTGCCAGCAGTTTCCGAGATGGCTACACCTTC. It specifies CASSFRDGYTF.

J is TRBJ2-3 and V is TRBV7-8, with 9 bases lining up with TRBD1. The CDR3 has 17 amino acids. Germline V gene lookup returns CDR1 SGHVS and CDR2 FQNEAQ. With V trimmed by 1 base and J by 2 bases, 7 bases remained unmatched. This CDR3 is CASSLEGDRVDTDTQYF. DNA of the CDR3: TGTGCCAGCAGCTTAGAAGGGGACAGGGTAGACACAGATACGCAGTATTTT.

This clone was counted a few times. CDR3 loop: CAVTGTEREKLFF. CDR3 in DNA: TGTGCCGTTACAGGGACCGAACGTGAAAAACTGTTTTTT. The chain links TRBV2 to TRBJ1-4; the D gene is possibly TRBD1 (6 bases). Trimming removed 11 bases at V and 7 bases at J, with 17 bases between. Germline lookup yields CDR1 SNHLY and CDR2 FYNNEI. CDR3 length: 13 amino acids.

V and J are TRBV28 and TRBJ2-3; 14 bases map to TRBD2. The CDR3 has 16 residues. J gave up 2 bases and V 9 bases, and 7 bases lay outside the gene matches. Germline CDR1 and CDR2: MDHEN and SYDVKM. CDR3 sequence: CASSGLAGGYTDTQYF. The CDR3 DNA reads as TGTGCCAGTTCCGGACTAGCGGGGGGATACACAGATACGCAGTATTTT. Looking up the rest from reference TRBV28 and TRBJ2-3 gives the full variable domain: DVKVTQSSRYLVKRTGEKVFLECVQDMDHENMFWYRQDPGLGLRLIYFSYDVKMKEKGDIPEGYSVSREKKERFSLILESASTNQTSMYLCASSGLAGGYTDTQYFGPGTRLTVL.

CDR3 sequence reads: CASSLGRDYGYTF. The CDR3 region has the DNA TGTGCCAGCAGCTTAGGGCGAGACTATGGCTACACCTTC. This chain links TRBV13 with TRBJ1-2, with D uncertain. The V gene's germline CDR1 is PRHDT and CDR2 FYEKMQ (reference sequence). Deletions cut 0 bases from V and 3 bases from J, with 5 bases between. The CDR3 is 13 amino acids.

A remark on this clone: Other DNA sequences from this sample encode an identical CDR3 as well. DNA for the CDR3: TGTGCCAGCAGCTCCTCCCAAGAGACCCAGTACTTC. Its translation: CASSSSQETQYF. The rearrangement links TRBV7-2 to TRBJ2-5; D not resolved. The CDR3 is 12 residues long. V lost 4 bases and J 1 base, leaving 4 bases between the germline ends. Germline V CDR1 and CDR2: SGHTA, FQGNSA.

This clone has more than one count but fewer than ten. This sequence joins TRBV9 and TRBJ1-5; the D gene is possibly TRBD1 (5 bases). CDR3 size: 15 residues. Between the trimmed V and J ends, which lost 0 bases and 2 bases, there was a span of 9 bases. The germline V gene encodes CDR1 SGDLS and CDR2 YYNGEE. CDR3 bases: TGTGCCAGCAGCGTAGATGGGACGGGCAATCAGCCCCAGCATTTT. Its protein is CASSVDGTGNQPQHF.